The 23 T cell receptor beta chains in this list originate from one sample, sequenced in a study of early T cells in non-severe SARS-CoV-2 infection. One entry per CDR3 protein results from TCRdb running MiXCR on the 5' RACE reads. The sample lists 75,000 to 100,000 distinct CDR3 sequences, roughly 14% occurring once. Sequencing used whole blood. The source is an adult who was a healthcare worker with PCR-confirmed SARS-CoV-2 infection or an uninfected control (not recorded which).

The chain joins TRBV7-2 to TRBJ2-3, with D hard to call. V lost 3 bases and J lost 4, with 2 bases in between. CDR3 length: 11 residues. In germline, CDR1 is SGHTA, CDR2 FQGNSA. CDR3 DNA: TGTGCCAGCAGCTTCTCAGATACGCAGTATTTT. As protein: CASSFSDTQYF.

The J gene is TRBJ2-7, the V gene TRBV18, with D hard to call. CDR1 and CDR2 from the germline V gene are KGHSH and LQKENI. This CDR3 has 15 amino acids. Trimming stripped 6 bases from V and 1 base from J, with 16 bases between. DNA for the CDR3: TGTGCCAGCTCCCCTGCCCCTGGCAGGTCCTACGAGCAGTACGTC. It encodes CASSPAPGRSYEQYV.

V and J are TRBV20-1 and TRBJ2-1; D gene uncertain. Per germline, CDR1 DFQATT and CDR2 SNEGSKA (reference sequence). The V and J ends lost 0 bases and 15 bases respectively, with 12 bases between them. The CDR3 is 11 residues long. CDR3 nucleotide sequence: TGCAGTGCTAGAGAGAAGGGCTTGGGGTTCTTC. The encoded protein is CSAREKGLGFF.

The genes are TRBV7-2 and TRBJ1-2; D not resolved. Germline-derived CDR1 and CDR2 are SGHTA and FQGNSA. The CDR3 totals 13 residues. The CDR3: CAGGGVTNYGYTF. CDR3 nucleotides: TGTGCAGGCGGTGGGGTGACTAACTATGGCTACACCTTC.

This clonotype was found many times. The V gene is TRBV5-1, the J gene TRBJ1-5; the D is unclear. CDR3 length: 11 residues. CDR1 SGHRS and CDR2 YFSETQ come from the germline V gene. Trimming removed 0 bases from V and 7 bases from J, with 2 bases in between. The CDR3 nucleotides read TGCGCCAGCAGCTTGGTCCAGCCCCAGCATTTT. It codes for CASSLVQPQHF.

The CDR3 loop reads CASSRAGLAGGEQFF. The CDR3 DNA reads TGTGCCAGCAGCCGAGCGGGACTAGCGGGGGGTGAGCAGTTCTTC. This chain uses TRBV7-6 with TRBJ2-1, with TRBD2 identical over 15 bases. From germline, CDR1 is SGHVS and CDR2 FNYEAQ. Trimming cost V 5 bases and J 9 bases; bases outside gene matches: 5. This CDR3 comprises 15 residues.

The V and J genes are TRBV30 and TRBJ1-1; D possibly corresponds to TRBD1 (6 bases). Germline CDR1 GTSNPN, CDR2 SVGIG (reference sequence). V was clipped by 5 bases and J by 5 bases, with 21 bases between them. This CDR3 region has 15 residues. For the CDR3, the DNA is TGTGCCTGGGCCCAGGAAGGGGGTGTAAGGACTGAAGCTTTCTTT. Protein sequence: CAWAQEGGVRTEAFF.

The V and J genes are TRBV12-3 or TRBV12-4 and TRBJ2-3; 7 bases are a match to TRBD1. V gave up 7 bases and J gave up 4 bases; unmatched junction bases: 2. The CDR3 loop spans 12 amino acids. The CDR3 DNA follows: TGTGCCAGCAAGGGGACAGCAGATACGCAGTATTTT. Translated, it gives CASKGTADTQYF.

This clonotype was seen a few times. The chain links TRBV6-1 to TRBJ1-1, with TRBD1 matching over 7 bases. This CDR3 spans 14 amino acids. Germline V gene data show CDR1 as MNHNS and CDR2 as SASEGT. The V segment lost 4 bases and the J segment 5 bases; nucleotides outside the gene matches: 7. DNA of the CDR3: TGTGCCAGCAGTGGGGACAGCACGGAAACTGAAGCTTTCTTT. This codes for CASSGDSTETEAFF.

This clonotype was found a few times. The rearrangement joins TRBV7-2 to TRBJ2-1; either TRBD1 or TRBD2 may fit D (6 bases each). Germline V gene lookup returns CDR1 SGHTA and CDR2 FQGNSA. The V gene lost 6 bases and the J gene lost 7 bases, with 19 bases spanning the gap. CDR3 length: 15 residues. CDR3 sequence: CASSLDRGRRNEQFF. The DNA for the CDR3 is TGTGCCAGCAGTTTGGACCGGGGGCGACGAAATGAGCAGTTCTTC.

J is TRBJ2-5 and V is TRBV15; the match to TRBD2 covers 11 bases. This CDR3 is built from 17 residues. Trimming cost V 0 bases and J 4 bases; bases outside gene matches: 7. Germline CDR1 LNHNV, CDR2 YYDKDF (reference sequence). The CDR3 DNA reads as TGTGCCACCAGCAGAGATGGAGCTAGCGGGGGGCGAGAGACCCAGTACTTC. Translation gives CATSRDGASGGRETQYF.

In this sample, this clonotype turned up a few times. The CDR3 DNA reads TGTGCCAGCAGTCCATGGACAGGGGGCGAGCAGTACGTC. This gives the protein CASSPWTGGEQYV. The chain recombines TRBV27 with TRBJ2-7; 10 nucleotides match TRBD1. The CDR3 length is 13 residues. From germline, CDR1 is MNHEY and CDR2 SMNVEV (reference sequence). V gave up 5 bases and J gave up 6 bases; unmatched junction bases: 4.

There are a few counts of this clonotype. J is TRBJ2-2 and V is TRBV7-2; D is unresolved. This CDR3 region has 11 residues. V was pared by 2 bases and J by 6 bases, with 1 base between. Germline assignment: CDR1 SGHTA and CDR2 FQGNSA. CDR3 in amino acids: CASSLPGELFF. The CDR3, as DNA: TGTGCCAGCAGCTTACCCGGGGAGCTGTTTTTT.

The rearrangement joins TRBV18 to TRBJ1-5; tentatively, D is TRBD1 (5 bases). Between the trimmed V and J ends, which lost 5 bases and 3 bases, there was a span of 11 bases. The germline V gene encodes CDR1 KGHSH and CDR2 LQKENI. The CDR3 sequence is 14 residues long. Here the CDR3 DNA reads TGTGCCAGCTCAGAGGGGAGGCCCAATCAGCCCCAGCATTTT. It encodes CASSEGRPNQPQHF.

The chain is built from TRBV2 and TRBJ2-7; the match to TRBD1 covers 10 bases. Trimming took 5 bases from V and 5 from J; bases not matched to a gene: 12. The germline CDR1 and CDR2 sequences are SNHLY and FYNNEI. The CDR3 is 16 residues long. The CDR3: CASSSRRSGTGDEQYV. As DNA, the CDR3 is TGTGCCAGCAGTAGTCGTCGATCCGGGACAGGGGACGAGCAGTACGTC.

This clonotype showed up just a few times. The chain couples TRBV2 to TRBJ2-6; D ambiguous. This CDR3 region has 18 residues. Germline CDR1 is SNHLY and CDR2 is FYNNEI. Deletions cut 0 bases from V and 2 bases from J, with 14 bases between. This chain's CDR3 is CASSEAGRLRTGANVLTF. Written as DNA, the CDR3 is TGTGCCAGCAGTGAAGCTGGCAGACTTAGAACTGGGGCCAACGTCCTGACTTTC.

By share, this clonotype ranks as medium-sized (0.01 to 0.1%). This chain links TRBV5-1 with TRBJ2-3; D not certain. CDR1 and CDR2 from the germline V gene are SGHRS and YFSETQ. V was trimmed by 1 base and J by 0 bases, leaving 9 bases between them. This CDR3 spans 15 amino acids. In DNA form, the CDR3 reads TGCGCCAGCAGCTTGCATCCCAGCAGCACAGATACGCAGTATTTT. Its translation is CASSLHPSSTDTQYF.

The genes are TRBV7-6 and TRBJ2-3, with 15 bases fitting TRBD2. The germline gives CDR1 SGHVS, CDR2 FNYEAQ. The length of the CDR3 is 16 residues. Losses at the gene ends were 4 bases for V and 5 bases for J; bases not matched to a gene: 4. The CDR3 DNA follows: TGTGCCAGCAGCTCCTGGACTAGCGGGGGGGGAGATACGCAGTATTTT. Amino acids: CASSSWTSGGGDTQYF.

The rearrangement uses TRBV20-1 and TRBJ1-2; D is perhaps TRBD1 (5 bases). The CDR3 is 11 residues long. Trimming took off 3 bases at V and 6 bases at J, with 8 bases between the two ends. Germline V gene sequence: CDR1 DFQATT, CDR2 SNEGSKA (reference sequence). The CDR3 DNA is TGCAGTGCTAGTCGGGGCAATGGCTACACCTTC. Translated, it gives CSASRGNGYTF.

This chain joins TRBV18 and TRBJ2-5; the D is unclear. From germline, CDR1 is KGHSH and CDR2 LQKENI. V was cut by 3 bases and J by 7 bases, with 9 bases left in between. The length of the CDR3 is 12 residues. The CDR3 DNA follows: TGTGCCAGCTCACCGGTTTCGGGGACCCAGTACTTC. Encoded protein: CASSPVSGTQYF. Full variable domain (rest looked up from reference TRBV18 and TRBJ2-5): NAGVMQNPRHLVRRRGQEARLRCSPMKGHSHVYWYRQLPEEGLKFMVYLQKENIIDESGMPKERFSAEFPKEGPSILRIQQVVRGDSAAYFCASSPVSGTQYFGPGTRLLVL.

This clonotype was seen a few times. The rearrangement links TRBV5-4 to TRBJ1-6; D call uncertain. The CDR3 loop spans 15 amino acids. Trimming stripped 2 bases from V and 6 bases from J, with 12 bases between. Germline lookup yields CDR1 SGHNT and CDR2 YYREEE (reference sequence). The CDR3 sequence is CASSFDKLINSPLHF. CDR3 nucleotides: TGTGCCAGCAGCTTCGATAAACTGATTAATTCACCCCTCCACTTT.

The chain employs TRBV15 and TRBJ1-1, with a tentative D call TRBD1 (6 bases). Germline V gives CDR1 LNHNV, CDR2 YYDKDF (reference sequence). CDR3 length equals 14 residues. Trimming took 6 bases from V and 5 from J, leaving 16 bases between them. The CDR3 DNA reads TGTGCCACCAGGCCGGACAGTCGAAAGACTGAAGCTTTCTTT. It encodes CATRPDSRKTEAFF. Full variable domain (rest looked up from reference TRBV15 and TRBJ1-1): DAMVIQNPRYQVTQFGKPVTLSCSQTLNHNVMYWYQQKSSQAPKLLFHYYDKDFNNEADTPDNFQSRRPNTSFCFLDIRSPGLGDTAMYLCATRPDSRKTEAFFGQGTRLTVV.

The V and J genes are TRBV18 and TRBJ2-3, with D possibly matching TRBD2 (5 bases). CDR3 length equals 17 residues. V lost 8 bases and J 1 base, leaving 22 bases between the germline ends. Germline V lookup: CDR1 KGHSH, CDR2 LQKENI. As DNA, the CDR3 is TGTGCCAGCCCGGGTCCTTCCGTCCTAGCAGGCACAGATACGCAGTATTTT. Protein sequence: CASPGPSVLAGTDTQYF.